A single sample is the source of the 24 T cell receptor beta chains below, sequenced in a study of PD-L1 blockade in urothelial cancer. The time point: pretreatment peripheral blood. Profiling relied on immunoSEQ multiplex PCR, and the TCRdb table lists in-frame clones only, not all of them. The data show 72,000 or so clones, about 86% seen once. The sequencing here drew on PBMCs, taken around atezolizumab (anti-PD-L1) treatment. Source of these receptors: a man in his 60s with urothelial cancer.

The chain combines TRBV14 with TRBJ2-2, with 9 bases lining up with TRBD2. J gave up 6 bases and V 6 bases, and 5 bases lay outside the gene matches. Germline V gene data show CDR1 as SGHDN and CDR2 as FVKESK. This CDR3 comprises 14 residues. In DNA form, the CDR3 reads TGTGCCAGCAGAGGGGGACTAGCAGCCGGGGAGCTGTTTTTT. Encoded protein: CASRGGLAAGELFF.

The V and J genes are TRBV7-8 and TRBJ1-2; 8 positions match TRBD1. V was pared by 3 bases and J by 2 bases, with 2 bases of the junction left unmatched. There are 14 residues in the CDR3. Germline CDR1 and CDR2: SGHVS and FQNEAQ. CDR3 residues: CASSFGQGNYGYTF. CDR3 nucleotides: TGTGCCAGCAGCTTTGGACAGGGAAACTATGGCTACACCTTC.

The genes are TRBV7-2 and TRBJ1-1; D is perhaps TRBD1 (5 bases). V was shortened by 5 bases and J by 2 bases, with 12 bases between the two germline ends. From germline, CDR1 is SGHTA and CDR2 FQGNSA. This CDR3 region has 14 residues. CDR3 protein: CASSPVTGNTEAFF. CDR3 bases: TGTGCCAGCAGCCCAGTAACAGGCAACACTGAAGCTTTCTTT.

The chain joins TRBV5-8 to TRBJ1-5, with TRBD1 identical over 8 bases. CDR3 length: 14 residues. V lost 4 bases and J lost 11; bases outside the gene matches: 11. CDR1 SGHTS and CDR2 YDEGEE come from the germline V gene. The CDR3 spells CASSAPGQGIAQHF. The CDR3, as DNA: TGTGCCAGCAGCGCTCCCGGACAGGGCATAGCCCAGCATTTT.

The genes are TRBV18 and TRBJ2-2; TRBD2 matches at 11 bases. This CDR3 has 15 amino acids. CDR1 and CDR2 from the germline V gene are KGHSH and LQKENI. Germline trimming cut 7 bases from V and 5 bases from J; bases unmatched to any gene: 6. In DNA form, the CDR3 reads TGTGCCAGCTTACCGACTAGCGGGGCTACCGGGGAGCTGTTTTTT. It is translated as CASLPTSGATGELFF.

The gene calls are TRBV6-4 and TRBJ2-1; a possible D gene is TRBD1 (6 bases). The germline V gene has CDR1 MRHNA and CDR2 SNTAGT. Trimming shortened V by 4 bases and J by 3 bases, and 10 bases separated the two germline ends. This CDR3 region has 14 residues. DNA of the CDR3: TGTGCCAGCAGTGCTGGGACAAGCTACAATGAGCAGTTCTTC. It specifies CASSAGTSYNEQFF.

DNA of the CDR3: TGTGCCAGCAGCTTAAGAGAGACACTTTCCGGCCAAGAGACCCAGTACTTC. As protein: CASSLRETLSGQETQYF. This rearrangement joins TRBV7-8 to TRBJ2-5, with D hard to call. The CDR3 is 17 residues long. Trimming removed 2 bases from V and 1 base from J, with 17 bases in between. Germline V gene lookup returns CDR1 SGHVS and CDR2 FQNEAQ.

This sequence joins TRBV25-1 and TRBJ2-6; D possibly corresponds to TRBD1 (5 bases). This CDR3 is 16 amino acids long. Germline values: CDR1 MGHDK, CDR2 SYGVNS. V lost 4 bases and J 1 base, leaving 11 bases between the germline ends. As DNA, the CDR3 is TGTGCCAGCAGTGGGGTAACAGGATCTGGGGCCAACGTCCTGACTTTC. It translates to CASSGVTGSGANVLTF. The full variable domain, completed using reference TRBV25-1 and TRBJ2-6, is EADIYQTPRYLVIGTGKKITLECSQTMGHDKMYWYQQDPGMELHLIHYSYGVNSTEKGDLSSESTVSRIRTEHFPLTLESARPSHTSQYLCASSGVTGSGANVLTFGAGSRLTVL.

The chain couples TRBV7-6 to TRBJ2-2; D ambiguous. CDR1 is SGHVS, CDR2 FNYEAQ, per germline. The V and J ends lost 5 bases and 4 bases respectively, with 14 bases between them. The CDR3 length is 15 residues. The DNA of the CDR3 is TGTGCCAGCAGCAACCAACTGACGGGCACCGGGGAGCTGTTTTTT. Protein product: CASSNQLTGTGELFF. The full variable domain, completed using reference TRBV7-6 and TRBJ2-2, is GAGVSQSPRYKVTKRGQDVALRCDPISGHVSLYWYRQALGQGPEFLTYFNYEAQQDKSGLPNDRFSAERPEGSISTLTIQRTEQRDSAMYRCASSNQLTGTGELFFGEGSRLTVL.

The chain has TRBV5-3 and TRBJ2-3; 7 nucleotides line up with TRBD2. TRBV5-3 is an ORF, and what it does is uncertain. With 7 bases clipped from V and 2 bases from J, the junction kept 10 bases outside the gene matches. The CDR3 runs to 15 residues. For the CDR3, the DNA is TGTGCCAGATTTCCAGCGGGAAAAGACACAGATACGCAGTATTTT. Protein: CARFPAGKDTDTQYF.

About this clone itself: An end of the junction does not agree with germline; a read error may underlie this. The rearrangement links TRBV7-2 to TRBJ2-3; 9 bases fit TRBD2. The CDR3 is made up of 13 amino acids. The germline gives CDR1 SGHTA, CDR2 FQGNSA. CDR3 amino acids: CASSLAGSGGPHF. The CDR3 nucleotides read TGTGCCAGCAGCTTAGCTGGCAGCGGGGGGCCTCATTTT.

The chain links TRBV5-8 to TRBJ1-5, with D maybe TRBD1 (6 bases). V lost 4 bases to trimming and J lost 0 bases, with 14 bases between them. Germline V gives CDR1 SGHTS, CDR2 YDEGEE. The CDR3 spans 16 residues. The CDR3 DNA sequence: TGTGCCAGCAGCCGTGGACAGTTATTTAGCAATCAGCCCCAGCATTTT. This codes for CASSRGQLFSNQPQHF. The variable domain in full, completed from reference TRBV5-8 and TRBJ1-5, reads EAGVTQSPTHLIKTRGQQATLRCSPISGHTSVYWYQQALGLGLQFLLWYDEGEERNRGNFPPRFSGRQFPNYSSELNVNALELEDSALYLCASSRGQLFSNQPQHFGDGTRLSIL.

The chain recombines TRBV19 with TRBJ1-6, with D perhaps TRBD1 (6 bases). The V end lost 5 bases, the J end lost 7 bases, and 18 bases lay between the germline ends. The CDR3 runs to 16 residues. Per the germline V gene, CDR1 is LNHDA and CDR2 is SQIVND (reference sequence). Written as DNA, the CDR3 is TGTGCCAGTAGTTCACAGGGTAGGAGCTTGAATTCACCCCTCCACTTT. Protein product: CASSSQGRSLNSPLHF.

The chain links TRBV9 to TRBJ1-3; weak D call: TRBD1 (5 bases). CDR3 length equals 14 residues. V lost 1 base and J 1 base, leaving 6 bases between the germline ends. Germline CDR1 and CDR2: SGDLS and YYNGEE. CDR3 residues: CASSVRGSGNTIYF. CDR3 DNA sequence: TGTGCCAGCAGCGTAAGGGGTTCTGGAAACACCATATATTTT.

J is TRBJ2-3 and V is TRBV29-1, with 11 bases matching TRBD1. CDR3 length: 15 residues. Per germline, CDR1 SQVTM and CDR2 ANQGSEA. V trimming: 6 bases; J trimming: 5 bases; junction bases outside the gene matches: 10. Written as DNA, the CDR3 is TGCAGCGTGGCCTGGGGGGGACAGGGGGTAGATACGCAGTATTTT. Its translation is CSVAWGGQGVDTQYF.

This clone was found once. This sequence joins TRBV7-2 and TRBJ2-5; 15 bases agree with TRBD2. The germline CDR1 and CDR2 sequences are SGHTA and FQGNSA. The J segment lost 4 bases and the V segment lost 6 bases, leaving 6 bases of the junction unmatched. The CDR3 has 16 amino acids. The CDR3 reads CASRQGLAGGRETQYF. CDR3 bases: TGTGCCAGCAGACAAGGACTAGCGGGGGGGCGAGAGACCCAGTACTTC.

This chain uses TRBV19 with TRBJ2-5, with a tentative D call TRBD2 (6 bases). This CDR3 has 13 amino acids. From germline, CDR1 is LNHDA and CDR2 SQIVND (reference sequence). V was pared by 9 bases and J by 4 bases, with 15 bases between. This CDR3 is CASQFVGGETQYF. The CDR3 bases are TGTGCCAGCCAGTTCGTGGGGGGAGAGACCCAGTACTTC.

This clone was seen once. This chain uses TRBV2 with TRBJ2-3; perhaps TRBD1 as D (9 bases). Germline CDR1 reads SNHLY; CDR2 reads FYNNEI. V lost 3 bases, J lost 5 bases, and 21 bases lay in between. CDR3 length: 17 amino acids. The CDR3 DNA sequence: TGTGCCAGCAGTGAGGCGGGGGGACAGGGATTTGTAGATACGCAGTATTTT. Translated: CASSEAGGQGFVDTQYF.

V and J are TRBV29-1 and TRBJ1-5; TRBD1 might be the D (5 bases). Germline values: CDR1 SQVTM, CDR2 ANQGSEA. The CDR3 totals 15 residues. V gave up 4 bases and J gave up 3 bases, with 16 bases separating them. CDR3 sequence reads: CSVGVAGGDNQPQHF. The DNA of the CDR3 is TGCAGCGTTGGTGTAGCAGGAGGGGACAATCAGCCCCAGCATTTT.

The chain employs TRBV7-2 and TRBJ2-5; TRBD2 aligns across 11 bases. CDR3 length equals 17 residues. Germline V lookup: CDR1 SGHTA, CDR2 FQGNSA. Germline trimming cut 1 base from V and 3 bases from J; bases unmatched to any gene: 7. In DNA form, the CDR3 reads TGTGCCAGCAGCTTAGGCCGGGGTAGCGGGGGGGAAGAGACCCAGTACTTC. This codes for CASSLGRGSGGEETQYF.

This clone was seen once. The CDR3 reads CASSYSSRSYEQYF. CDR3 nucleotides: TGTGCCAGCAGTTACTCCTCTCGGTCCTACGAGCAGTACTTC. This chain links TRBV6-6 with TRBJ2-7; D unresolved. The germline CDR1 and CDR2 sequences are MNHNY and SVGAGI (reference sequence). V lost 0 bases and J lost 1, with 7 bases in between. This CDR3 has 14 residues.

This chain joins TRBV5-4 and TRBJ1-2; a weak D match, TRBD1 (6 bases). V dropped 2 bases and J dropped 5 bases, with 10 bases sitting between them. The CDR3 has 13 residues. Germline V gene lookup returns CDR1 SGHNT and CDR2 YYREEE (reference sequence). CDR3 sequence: CASSLQGRYGYTF. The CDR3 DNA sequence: TGTGCCAGCAGCTTACAGGGAAGGTATGGCTACACCTTC.

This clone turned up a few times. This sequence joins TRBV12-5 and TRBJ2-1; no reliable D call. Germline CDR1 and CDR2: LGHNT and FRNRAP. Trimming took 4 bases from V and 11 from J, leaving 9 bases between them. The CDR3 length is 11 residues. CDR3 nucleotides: TGTGCTAGTGGTTCAGGATACCAGCAGTTCTTC. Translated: CASGSGYQQFF.

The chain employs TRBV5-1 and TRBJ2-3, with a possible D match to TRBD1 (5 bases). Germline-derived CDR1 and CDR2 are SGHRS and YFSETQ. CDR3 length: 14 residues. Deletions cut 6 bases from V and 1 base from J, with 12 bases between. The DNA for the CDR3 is TGCGCCAGCACGATAGGGGCACGCACAGATACGCAGTATTTT. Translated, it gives CASTIGARTDTQYF.